This entry is about one T cell receptor (beta chain). Its antigen is unidentified. A universal primer site was incorporated via template switching, and the cDNA contained unique molecular identifiers. TCRdb itself ran the 5' RACE reads through MiXCR, one entry per CDR3 protein. Counted here are more than 600,000 distinct CDR3 sequences, roughly 20% occurring once; the ten biggest clones make up approximately 14%. The sample belongs to a study of identical twins. Notes on the study in general: Reduced insertions were recorded for abundant cord blood beta clonotypes, with no such pattern in memory repertoires. Because invariant MAIT and iNKT cells could be present, zero-insertion analyses could be partly confounded.

With 5 bases removed from V and 13 bases from J, the gap between germline ends came to 9 bases. This CDR3 contains 11 residues. The data also belong to a second study, concerning T cells expressing NK-cell markers.

The chain recombines TRBV12-3 or TRBV12-4 with TRBJ1-6; D is unresolved. The sequenced material came from PBMCs. The sequence was obtained from a woman younger than 30 in good health. This chain's CDR3 is CASSRHYPLHF. CDR3 DNA: TGTGCCAGCAGTAGACACTATCCCCTCCACTTT.